The 5 T cell receptor beta chains listed next were all sequenced from one sample in a study of T-cell reconstitution after alpha-beta-depleted transplantation in children. For TCRbeta, the library was prepared with unique molecular identifiers. MiXCR, applied by TCRdb to the PCR reads, yields one record per CDR3 protein. Of about 980,000 distinct CDR3 sequences in the sample, around 30% were seen once. The sample consisted of PBMCs, mostly from graft donor cells, taken 360 days after TCRalphabeta/CD19-depleted stem cell transplant. Source of these receptors: a boy under two years old who had a stem cell transplant for SCID, so the T cells may come from the graft donor.

A single count supports this clonotype. The chain recombines TRBV4-1 with TRBJ2-5; 7 bases are a match to TRBD1. Germline CDR1 and CDR2: MGHRA and YSYEKL. Germline trimming cut 4 bases from V and 1 base from J; bases unmatched to any gene: 9. This CDR3 comprises 16 residues. The CDR3 bases are TGCGCCAGCAGCCCCCCAAGAGGGGACAGCCAAGAGACCCAGTACTTC. Its protein product is CASSPPRGDSQETQYF.

The chain carries TRBV12-3 or TRBV12-4 and TRBJ1-3; the D is unclear. V gave up 3 bases and J gave up 8 bases, with 14 bases separating them. This CDR3 comprises 14 residues. The CDR3 is CASSFNSPWDTIYF. CDR3 in DNA: TGTGCCAGCAGTTTTAACAGCCCCTGGGACACCATATATTTT.

This clonotype has just a few counts. This sequence joins TRBV5-1 and TRBJ2-3; D remains ambiguous. The CDR3 is 15 residues long. The V and J ends lost 9 bases and 0 bases respectively, with 17 bases between them. Per the germline V gene, CDR1 is SGHRS and CDR2 is YFSETQ. The CDR3: CATRLFGLSTDTQYF. CDR3 nucleotide sequence: TGCGCCACCAGGTTGTTTGGCCTGAGCACAGATACGCAGTATTTT.

This chain uses TRBV27 with TRBJ1-1; D gene ambiguous. Germline loops: CDR1 MNHEY, CDR2 SMNVEV (reference sequence). Trimming stripped 8 bases from V and 3 bases from J, with 10 bases between. This CDR3 region has 12 residues. The CDR3 DNA follows: TGTGCCAGCCACACCTCCGACACTGAAGCTTTCTTT. Its translation is CASHTSDTEAFF.

The chain carries TRBV24-1 and TRBJ1-5; no firm D call. The CDR3 has 14 residues. Deletions cut 2 bases from V and 4 bases from J, with 8 bases between. CDR1 is KGHDR and CDR2 is SFDVKD in the germline V gene. CDR3 DNA sequence: TGTGCCACCAGTGATTATGACTCTAATCAGCCCCAGCATTTT. Its translation is CATSDYDSNQPQHF.